This TCR beta chain emerged from a study of read filtering for tumor transcriptome and immune sequencing. Study results and caveats: Correlation between methods rose after single-read clonotypes were removed. This fraction held mixed bone marrow immune cells after CD138-negative sorting.

At the time of active disease, bone marrow was collected from every patient. Molecular barcoded adaptors covering alpha/delta and beta/gamma chains were used on around 370 ng RNA. TCRdb reprocessed the reads with MiXCR, giving one entry per CDR3 protein. The sample has 130,000 or so distinct CDR3 sequences, less than 15% seen once; the top ten hold about 8.6%. The J segment lost 1 base and the V segment lost 5 bases, leaving 8 bases of the junction unmatched. The CDR3 runs to 18 residues. Germline CDR1 SGHTA, CDR2 FQGTGA. Regarding this clonotype: Its cognate antigen is unknown.

Sequenced material: a population of CD138-negative cells sorted from bone marrow. The clonotype was recovered from a donor at least 40 years old with multiple myeloma. V usage is TRBV7-3 and J usage is TRBJ2-6; 10 positions match TRBD2. CDR3 region: CASSPLAGVGSGANVLTF. The CDR3 DNA sequence: TGTGCCAGCAGCCCCCTAGCGGGAGTAGGATCTGGGGCCAACGTCCTGACTTTC.